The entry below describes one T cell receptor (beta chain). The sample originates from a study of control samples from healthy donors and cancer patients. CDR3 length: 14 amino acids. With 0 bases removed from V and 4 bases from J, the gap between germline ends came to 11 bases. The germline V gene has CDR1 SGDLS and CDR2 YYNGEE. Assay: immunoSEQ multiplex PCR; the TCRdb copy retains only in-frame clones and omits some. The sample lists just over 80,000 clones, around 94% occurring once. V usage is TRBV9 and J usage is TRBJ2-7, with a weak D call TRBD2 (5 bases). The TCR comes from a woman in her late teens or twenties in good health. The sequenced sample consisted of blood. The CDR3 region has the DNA TGTGCCAGCAGCGTAGGGGCTAGCTGGTACGAGCAGTACTTC. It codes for CASSVGASWYEQYF.